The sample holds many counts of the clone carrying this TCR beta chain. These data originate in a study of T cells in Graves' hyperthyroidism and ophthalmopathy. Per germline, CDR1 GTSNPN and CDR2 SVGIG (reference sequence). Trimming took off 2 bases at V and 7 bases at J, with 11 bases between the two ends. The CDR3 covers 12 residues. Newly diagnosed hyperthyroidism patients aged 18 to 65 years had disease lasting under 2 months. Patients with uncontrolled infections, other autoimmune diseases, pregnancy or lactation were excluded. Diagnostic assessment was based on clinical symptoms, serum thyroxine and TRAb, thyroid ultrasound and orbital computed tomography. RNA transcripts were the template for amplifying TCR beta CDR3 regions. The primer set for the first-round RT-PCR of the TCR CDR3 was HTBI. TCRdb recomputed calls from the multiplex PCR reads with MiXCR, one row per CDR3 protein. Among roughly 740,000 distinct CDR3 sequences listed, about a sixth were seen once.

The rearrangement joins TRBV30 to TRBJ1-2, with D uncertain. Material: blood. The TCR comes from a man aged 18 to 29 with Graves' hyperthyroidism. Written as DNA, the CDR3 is TGTGCCTGGAGTACGGAGCGCGGTGGCTACACCTTC. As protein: CAWSTERGGYTF.